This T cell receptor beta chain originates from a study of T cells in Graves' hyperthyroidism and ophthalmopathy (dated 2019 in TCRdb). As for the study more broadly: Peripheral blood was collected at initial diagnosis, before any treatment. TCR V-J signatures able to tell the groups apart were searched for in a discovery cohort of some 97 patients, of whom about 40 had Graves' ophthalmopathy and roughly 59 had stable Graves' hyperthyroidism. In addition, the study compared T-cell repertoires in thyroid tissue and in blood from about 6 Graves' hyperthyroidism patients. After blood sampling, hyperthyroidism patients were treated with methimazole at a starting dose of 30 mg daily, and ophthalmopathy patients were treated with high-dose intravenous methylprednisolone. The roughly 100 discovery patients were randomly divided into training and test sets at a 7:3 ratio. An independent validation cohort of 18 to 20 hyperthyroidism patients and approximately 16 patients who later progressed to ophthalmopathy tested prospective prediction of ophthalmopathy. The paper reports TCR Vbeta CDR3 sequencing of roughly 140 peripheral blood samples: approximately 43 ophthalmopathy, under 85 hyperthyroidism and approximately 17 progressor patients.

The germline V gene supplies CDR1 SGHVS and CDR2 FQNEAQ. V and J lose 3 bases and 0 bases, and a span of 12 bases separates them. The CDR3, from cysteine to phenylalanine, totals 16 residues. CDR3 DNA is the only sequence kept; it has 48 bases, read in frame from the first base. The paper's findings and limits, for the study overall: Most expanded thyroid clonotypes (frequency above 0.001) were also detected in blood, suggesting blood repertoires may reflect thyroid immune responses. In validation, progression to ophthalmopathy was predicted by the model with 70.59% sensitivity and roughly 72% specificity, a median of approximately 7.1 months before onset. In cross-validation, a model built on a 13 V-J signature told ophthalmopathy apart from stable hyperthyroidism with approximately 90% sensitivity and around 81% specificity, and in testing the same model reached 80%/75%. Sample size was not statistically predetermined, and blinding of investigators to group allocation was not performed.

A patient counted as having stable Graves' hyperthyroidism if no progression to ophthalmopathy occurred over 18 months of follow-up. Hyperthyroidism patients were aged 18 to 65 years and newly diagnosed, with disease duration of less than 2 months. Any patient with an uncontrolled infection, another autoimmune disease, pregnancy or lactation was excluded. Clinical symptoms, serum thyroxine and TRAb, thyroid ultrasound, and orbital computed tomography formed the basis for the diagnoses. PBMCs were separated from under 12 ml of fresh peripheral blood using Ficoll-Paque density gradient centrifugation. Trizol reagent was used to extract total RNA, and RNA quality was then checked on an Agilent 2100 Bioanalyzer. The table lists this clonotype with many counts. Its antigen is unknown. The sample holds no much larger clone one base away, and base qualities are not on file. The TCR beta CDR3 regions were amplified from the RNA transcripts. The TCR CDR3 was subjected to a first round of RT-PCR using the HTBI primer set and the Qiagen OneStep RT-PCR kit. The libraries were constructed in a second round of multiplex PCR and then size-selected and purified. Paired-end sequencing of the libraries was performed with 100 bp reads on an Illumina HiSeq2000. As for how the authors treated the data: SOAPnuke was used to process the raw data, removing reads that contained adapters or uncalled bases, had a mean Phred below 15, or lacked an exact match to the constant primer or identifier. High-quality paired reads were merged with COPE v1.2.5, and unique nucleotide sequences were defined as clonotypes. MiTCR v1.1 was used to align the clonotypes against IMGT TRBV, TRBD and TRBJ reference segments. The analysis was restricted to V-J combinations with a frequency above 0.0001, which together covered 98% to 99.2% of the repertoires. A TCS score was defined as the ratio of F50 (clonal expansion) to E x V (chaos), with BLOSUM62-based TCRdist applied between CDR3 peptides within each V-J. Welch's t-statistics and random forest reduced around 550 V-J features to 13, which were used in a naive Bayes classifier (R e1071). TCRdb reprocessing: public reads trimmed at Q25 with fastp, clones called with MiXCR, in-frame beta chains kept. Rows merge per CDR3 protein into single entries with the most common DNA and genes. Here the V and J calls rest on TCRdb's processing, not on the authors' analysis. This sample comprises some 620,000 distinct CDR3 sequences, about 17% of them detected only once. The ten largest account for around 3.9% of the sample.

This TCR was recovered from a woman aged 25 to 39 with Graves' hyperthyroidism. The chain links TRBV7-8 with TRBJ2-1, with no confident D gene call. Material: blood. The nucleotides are TGTGCCAGCAGCTTTAGTAGGGTGGGCTCCTACAATGAGCAGTTCTTC. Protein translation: CASSFSRVGSYNEQFF.